These 23 T cell receptor beta chains were sequenced from one sample in a study of CD8+CD57+ T cells in acquired aplastic anemia. Individuals selected for sequencing had exhibited CD8+CD57+ cell expansion on flow cytometry. Investigators profiled TCR beta VDJ and CDR3 from genomic DNA template. TCRdb reprocessed the reads with MiXCR, giving one entry per CDR3 protein. The sample includes about 98,000 distinct CDR3 sequences, about 67% of them seen just once. Sequences were obtained from sorted CD4+, CD8+, or CD8+CD57+ T cells (not recorded which) from PBMCs. These receptors were taken from a human donor with aplastic anemia.

The rearrangement uses TRBV5-5 and TRBJ2-3; 8 nucleotides agree with TRBD1. Trimming cost V 6 bases and J 5 bases; bases outside gene matches: 11. Per the germline V gene, CDR1 is SGHKS and CDR2 is YYEKEE (reference sequence). CDR3 length equals 15 residues. In DNA, the CDR3 is TGTGCCAGCACCCTGTCAGGGGGCCGGGAAGATACGCAGTATTTT. This translates into CASTLSGGREDTQYF. The full variable domain, in which reference TRBV5-5 and TRBJ2-3 provide the parts outside the CDR3, is DAGVTQSPTHLIKTRGQQVTLRCSPISGHKSVSWYQQVLGQGPQFIFQYYEKEERGRGNFPDRFSARQFPNYSSELNVNALLLGDSALYLCASTLSGGREDTQYFGPGTRLTVL.

This clonotype was counted many times. The V call is TRBV3-1, the J call TRBJ1-6, with TRBD1 matching over 7 bases. Trimming at V came to 1 base and at J to 10 bases, leaving 10 bases not matched to a gene. This CDR3 has 16 residues. CDR1 and CDR2 from the germline V gene are LGHDT and YNNKEL (reference sequence). The CDR3 nucleotides read TGTGCCAGCAGCCAAGCGTTCGGGACAGAAGTCTCACCCCTCCACTTT. Translation: CASSQAFGTEVSPLHF.

J is TRBJ2-7 and V is TRBV7-2, with TRBD1 identical over 8 bases. The CDR3 length is 14 residues. Germline V gene sequence: CDR1 SGHTA, CDR2 FQGNSA. The trim removed 4 bases at V and 6 bases at J, leaving 8 bases unmatched. The CDR3 is CASSSIGQGTEQYF. In DNA form, the CDR3 reads TGTGCCAGCAGCTCCATTGGACAGGGAACCGAGCAGTACTTC.

V is TRBV29-1 and J is TRBJ2-7, with 8 positions matching TRBD2. Per the germline V gene, CDR1 is SQVTM and CDR2 is ANQGSEA. The CDR3 contains 13 residues. Trimming took 1 base from V and 6 from J; bases not matched to a gene: 5. Written as DNA, the CDR3 is TGCAGCGTTGAAGGGCGGGAGGTTGGCGAGCAGTACTTC. It is translated as CSVEGREVGEQYF.

This chain connects TRBV27 to TRBJ2-2, with a weak D call TRBD2 (5 bases). V was clipped by 0 bases and J by 7 bases, with 9 bases between them. The CDR3 runs 14 residues. Germline V gene data show CDR1 as MNHEY and CDR2 as SMNVEV (reference sequence). For the CDR3, the DNA is TGTGCCAGCAGTTTATCGAGGGCGGTCGGGGAGCTGTTTTTT. Its protein is CASSLSRAVGELFF.

The V call is TRBV24-1, the J call TRBJ2-5, with D perhaps TRBD2 (5 bases). Germline CDR1 and CDR2: KGHDR and SFDVKD. Between the trimmed V and J ends, which lost 9 bases and 0 bases, there was a span of 10 bases. The CDR3 sequence is 13 residues long. The CDR3 is CATGRADQETQYF. For the CDR3, the DNA is TGTGCCACCGGGCGGGCGGACCAAGAGACCCAGTACTTC.

The chain couples TRBV19 to TRBJ2-3; perhaps TRBD2 as D (6 bases). The V gene lost 3 bases and the J gene lost 0 bases, with 10 bases spanning the gap. The CDR3 loop spans 15 amino acids. Per the germline V gene, CDR1 is LNHDA and CDR2 is SQIVND (reference sequence). In nucleotides, the CDR3 is TGTGCCAGTAGTATCTCCGGGAGCAGCACAGATACGCAGTATTTT. Translated: CASSISGSSTDTQYF.

This chain connects TRBV6-5 to TRBJ2-7; 7 bases fit TRBD2. The CDR3 has 16 residues. In germline, CDR1 is MNHEY, CDR2 SVGAGI. Trimming cost V 2 bases and J 1 base; bases outside gene matches: 8. In DNA form, the CDR3 reads TGTGCCAGCAGTTACACAGGACTAGATTTGTCCTACGAGCAGTACTTC. It encodes CASSYTGLDLSYEQYF.

In its sample, this clonotype was seen many times. The chain uses TRBV9 and TRBJ1-1; perhaps TRBD1 as D (5 bases). The CDR3 is 14 amino acids. V was cut by 0 bases and J by 1 base, with 7 bases left in between. CDR1 and CDR2 (germline): SGDLS, YYNGEE. CDR3 nucleotide sequence: TGTGCCAGCAGCGTAGGGGGCTGGAACACTGAAGCTTTCTTT. Its translation is CASSVGGWNTEAFF.

This clonotype has only a few counts. This chain uses TRBV24-1 with TRBJ2-2; D call uncertain. Germline V gives CDR1 KGHDR, CDR2 SFDVKD. Between the trimmed V and J ends, which lost 6 bases and 4 bases, there was a span of 5 bases. This CDR3 is built from 12 residues. The CDR3, as DNA: TGTGCCACCAGTTTCGCCACCGGGGAGCTGTTTTTT. Amino acid sequence: CATSFATGELFF.

This clonotype is deemed medium-sized. The chain employs TRBV29-1 and TRBJ2-1, with D possibly being TRBD2 (5 bases). The V and J ends lost 5 bases and 7 bases respectively, with 12 bases between them. Germline V gene lookup returns CDR1 SQVTM and CDR2 ANQGSEA. This CDR3 has 12 residues. For the CDR3, the DNA is TGCAGCGTTAGAACTAGGCATAATGAGCAGTTCTTC. As protein: CSVRTRHNEQFF.

This clonotype has a handful of counts. The chain employs TRBV19 and TRBJ1-4, with D uncertain. The V end was cut by 7 bases, the J end by 11 bases, with 11 bases between. This CDR3 is 11 amino acids long. The germline CDR1 and CDR2 sequences are LNHDA and SQIVND (reference sequence). The CDR3 protein is CASNNGPKLFF. The CDR3 nucleotides read TGTGCCAGTAACAATGGACCCAAACTGTTTTTT.

This clonotype was detected a few times. The chain combines TRBV20-1 with TRBJ2-7; D not resolved. V was cut by 1 base and J by 3 bases, with 13 bases left in between. There are 14 residues in the CDR3. Germline V CDR1 and CDR2: DFQATT, SNEGSKA (reference sequence). The CDR3 DNA reads as TGCAGTGCTAGAGCTCACAAGGGAAACTACGAGCAGTACTTC. Translation gives CSARAHKGNYEQYF.

The chain carries TRBV7-9 and TRBJ1-3; TRBD1 is a possible D gene (5 bases). Germline V lookup: CDR1 SEHNR, CDR2 FQNEAQ (reference sequence). The V end lost 4 bases, the J end lost 0 bases, and 10 bases lay between the germline ends. This CDR3 has 15 amino acids. DNA for the CDR3: TGTGCCAGCAGCTCAGACAGAGACTCTGGAAACACCATATATTTT. It codes for CASSSDRDSGNTIYF. Combining the CDR3 with reference TRBV7-9 and TRBJ1-3 gives the whole variable domain DTGVSQNPRHKITKRGQNVTFRCDPISEHNRLYWYRQTLGQGPEFLTYFQNEAQLEKSRLLSDRFSAERPKGSFSTLEIQRTEQGDSAMYLCASSSDRDSGNTIYFGEGSWLTVV.

This rearrangement joins TRBV20-1 to TRBJ2-7; D is possibly TRBD2 (6 bases). The CDR3 length is 16 residues. V lost 6 bases and J 2 bases, leaving 23 bases between the germline ends. Germline CDR1 DFQATT, CDR2 SNEGSKA (reference sequence). The CDR3 spells CSARTGGGDRAYEQYF. In DNA, the CDR3 is TGCAGTGCAAGGACGGGCGGCGGGGACCGAGCCTACGAGCAGTACTTC.

This rearrangement joins TRBV7-3 to TRBJ2-1; D unresolved. CDR1 is SGHTA and CDR2 is FQGTGA in the germline V gene. The ends were cut back, 2 bases at V and 10 bases at J, with 9 bases in the middle. The CDR3 loop spans 12 amino acids. The CDR3 region is CASSLLPQEQFF. The CDR3 DNA reads as TGTGCCAGCAGCTTACTCCCTCAAGAGCAGTTCTTC.

This clonotype appeared once. The V call is TRBV12-3 or TRBV12-4, the J call TRBJ1-1; D remains unclear. The CDR3 loop spans 13 amino acids. V lost 3 bases and J lost 1, with 6 bases in between. CDR3 sequence (DNA): TGTGCCAGCAGTTTCGGACGGAACACTGAAGCTTTCTTT. Its protein product is CASSFGRNTEAFF.

CDR3 loop: CASSYSRGALSPLHF. For the CDR3, the DNA is TGTGCCAGCAGTTACTCACGGGGCGCGTTGTCACCCCTCCACTTT. The chain couples TRBV6-5 to TRBJ1-6; maybe TRBD1 (5 bases). V gave up 0 bases and J gave up 10 bases, with 13 bases separating them. In germline, CDR1 is MNHEY, CDR2 SVGAGI. CDR3 length: 15 residues.

The genes are TRBV5-4 and TRBJ1-6; 9 nucleotides line up with TRBD1. Germline V CDR1 and CDR2: SGHNT, YYREEE (reference sequence). The CDR3 spans 15 residues. With V trimmed by 4 bases and J by 4 bases, 3 bases remained unmatched. In DNA, the CDR3 is TGTGCCAGCAGCGGGACAGGGTCGTATAATTCACCCCTCCACTTT. This gives the protein CASSGTGSYNSPLHF.

This clonotype was picked up a small number of times. It is likely a read error, because the conserved phenylalanine at the end of the CDR3 is missing. The DNA is omitted, as the CDR3 cannot be located on it reliably, and the CDR3 follows TCRdb's listing. This chain uses TRBV19 with TRBJ2-1; the table calls TRBD1, which could not be checked here. The germline gives CDR1 LNHDA, CDR2 SQIVND (reference sequence). Inclusive of both ends, the CDR3 amounts to 11 amino acids. Here the CDR3 reads CASSRWDRVAV.

V gene TRBV20-1 combines with J gene TRBJ2-5, with D unresolved. The CDR3 loop spans 15 amino acids. Germline-derived CDR1 and CDR2 are DFQATT and SNEGSKA (reference sequence). The V gene lost 5 bases and the J gene lost 1 base, with 17 bases spanning the gap. DNA for the CDR3: TGCAGTGCTCCGGAACCAGAAGAGCCCCAAGAGACCCAGTACTTC. This codes for CSAPEPEEPQETQYF.

The rearrangement links TRBV15 to TRBJ1-4; 8 nucleotides line up with TRBD1. Germline-derived CDR1 and CDR2 are LNHNV and YYDKDF (reference sequence). This CDR3 has 14 residues. Trimming took 4 bases from V and 8 from J; bases not matched to a gene: 6. CDR3 sequence reads: CATSIDRGPEKLFF. DNA for the CDR3: TGTGCCACCAGCATAGACAGGGGCCCAGAAAAACTGTTTTTT.

The DNA of the CDR3 is TGTGCCAGCAGTGACTCCGAAGGGGGGCAAGGCACAGATACGCAGTATTTT. It codes for CASSDSEGGQGTDTQYF. The chain carries TRBV6-4 and TRBJ2-3; D is possibly TRBD1 or TRBD2 (6 bases each). Per the germline V gene, CDR1 is MRHNA and CDR2 is SNTAGT. The V end was cut by 0 bases, the J end by 1 base, with 14 bases between. CDR3 size: 17 residues.